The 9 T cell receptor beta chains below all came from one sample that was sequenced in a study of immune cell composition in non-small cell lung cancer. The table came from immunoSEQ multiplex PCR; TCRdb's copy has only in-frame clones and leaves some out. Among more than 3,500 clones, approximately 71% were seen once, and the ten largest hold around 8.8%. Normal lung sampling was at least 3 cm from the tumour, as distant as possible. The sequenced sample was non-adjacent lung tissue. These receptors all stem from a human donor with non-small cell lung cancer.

Here the CDR3 DNA reads TGTGCCAGCCGAATCCGGTACGAGCAGTACTTC. Amino acid sequence: CASRIRYEQYF. The J gene is TRBJ2-7, the V gene TRBV6-1, with D hard to call. Germline V gives CDR1 MNHNS, CDR2 SASEGT. The CDR3 sequence is 11 residues long. With 8 bases removed from V and 4 bases from J, the gap between germline ends came to 9 bases.

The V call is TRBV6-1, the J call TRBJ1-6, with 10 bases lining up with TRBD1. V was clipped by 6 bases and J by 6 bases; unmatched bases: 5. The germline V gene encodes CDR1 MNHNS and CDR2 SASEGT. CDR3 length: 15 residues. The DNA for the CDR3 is TGTGCCAGCAGACCGGACAGGGGGGTTAATTCACCCCTCCACTTT. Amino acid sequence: CASRPDRGVNSPLHF.

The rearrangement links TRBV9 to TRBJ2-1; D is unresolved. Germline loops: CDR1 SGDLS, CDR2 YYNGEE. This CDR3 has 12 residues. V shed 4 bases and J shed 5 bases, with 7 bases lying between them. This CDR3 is CASSTADNEQFF. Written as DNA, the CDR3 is TGTGCCAGCAGCACGGCCGACAATGAGCAGTTCTTC. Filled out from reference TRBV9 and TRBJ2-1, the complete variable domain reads DSGVTQTPKHLITATGQRVTLRCSPRSGDLSVYWYQQSLDQGLQFLIQYYNGEERAKGNILERFSAQQFPDLHSELNLSSLELGDSALYFCASSTADNEQFFGPGTRLTVL.

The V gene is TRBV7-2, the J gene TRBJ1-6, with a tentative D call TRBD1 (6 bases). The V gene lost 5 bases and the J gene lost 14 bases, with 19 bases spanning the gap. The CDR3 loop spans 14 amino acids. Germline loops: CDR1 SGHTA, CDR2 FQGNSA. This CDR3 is CASSVRGAQGSLHF. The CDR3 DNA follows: TGTGCCAGCAGCGTAAGGGGGGCCCAGGGGTCCCTCCACTTT.

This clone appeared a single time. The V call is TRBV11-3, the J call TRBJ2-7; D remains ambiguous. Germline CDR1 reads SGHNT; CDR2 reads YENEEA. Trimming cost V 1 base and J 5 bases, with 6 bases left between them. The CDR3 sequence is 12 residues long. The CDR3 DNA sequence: TGTGCCAGCAGCTTAGGTTTCGACGAGCAGTACTTC. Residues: CASSLGFDEQYF.

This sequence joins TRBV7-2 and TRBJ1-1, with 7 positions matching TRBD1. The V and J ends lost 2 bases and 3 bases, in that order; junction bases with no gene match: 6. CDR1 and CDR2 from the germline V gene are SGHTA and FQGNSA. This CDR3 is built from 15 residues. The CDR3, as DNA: TGTGCCAGCAGCTTATCGACAGGGAGGGACACTGAAGCTTTCTTT. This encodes CASSLSTGRDTEAFF.

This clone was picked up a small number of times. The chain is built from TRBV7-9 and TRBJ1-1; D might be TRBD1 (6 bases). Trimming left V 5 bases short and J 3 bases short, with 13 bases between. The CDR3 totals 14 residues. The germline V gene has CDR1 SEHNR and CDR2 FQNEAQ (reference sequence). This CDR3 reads CASSIPPGDTEAFF. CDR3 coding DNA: TGTGCCAGCAGCATTCCCCCAGGGGACACTGAAGCTTTCTTT.

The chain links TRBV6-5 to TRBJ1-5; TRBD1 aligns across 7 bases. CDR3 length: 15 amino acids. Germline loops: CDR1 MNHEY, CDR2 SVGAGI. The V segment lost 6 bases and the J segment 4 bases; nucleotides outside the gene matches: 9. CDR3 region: CASRLHDRANQPQHF. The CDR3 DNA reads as TGTGCCAGCAGACTACATGACAGGGCTAATCAGCCCCAGCATTTT.

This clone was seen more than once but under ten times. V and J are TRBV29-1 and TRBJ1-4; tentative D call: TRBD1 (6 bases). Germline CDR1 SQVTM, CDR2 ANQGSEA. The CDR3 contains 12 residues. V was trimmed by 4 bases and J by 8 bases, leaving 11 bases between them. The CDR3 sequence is CSVATQGEKLFF. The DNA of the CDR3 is TGCAGCGTTGCCACCCAGGGGGAAAAACTGTTTTTT.